The rows below give T cell receptor beta chains drawn from one sample of a study of neurological immune-mediated disorders. TCRdb re-analysed the 5' RACE reads in MiXCR, keeping a single row per CDR3 protein. The table includes approximately 80,000 distinct CDR3 sequences, approximately 5.8% detected once. Sequencing was done on a sample of PBMCs. The receptors shown here come from a woman in her sixties with multiple sclerosis. Both conserved end residues are part of each CDR3. A D gene is named only where the DNA matches it firmly. The listing skips clone size in some rows; elsewhere it reads once, few, many or a size class.

D: -; J: TRBJ1-2; size: many; V: TRBV15; DNA: TGTGCCACCAGACCCGGGCTGTGGCAGGCCAACTATGGCTACACCTTC; CDR3: CATRPGLWQANYGYTF
D: -; J: TRBJ2-1; size: few; V: TRBV12-3/TRBV12-4; DNA: TGTGCCAGCCTAAGCGACAGCTCCTACAATGAGCAGTTCTTC; CDR3: CASLSDSSYNEQFF
D: -; J: TRBJ2-1; size: few; V: TRBV20-1; DNA: TGCAGTGCTAGAGAGGTCCAGGGGTCCTACAATGAGCAGTTCTTC; CDR3: CSAREVQGSYNEQFF
D: -; J: TRBJ1-5; size: many; V: TRBV7-9; DNA: TGTGCCAGCAGCTTACTTGCCGAGCCCCAGCATTTT; CDR3: CASSLLAEPQHF
D: -; J: TRBJ2-7; size: -; V: TRBV30; DNA: TGTGCCTGGAGTGTACTTCGGGGCGGGGAGCAGTACTTC; CDR3: CAWSVLRGGEQYF
D: TRBD2; J: TRBJ2-3; size: many; V: TRBV6-4; DNA: TGTGCCAGCAGTCGGGGGGATGGCACAGATACGCAGTATTTT; CDR3: CASSRGDGTDTQYF
D: -; J: TRBJ1-1; size: many; V: TRBV7-6; DNA: TGTGCCAGCAGCTTAAGGACAGCGAACACTGAAGCTTTCTTT; CDR3: CASSLRTANTEAFF
D: -; J: TRBJ2-7; size: many; V: TRBV20-1; DNA: TGCAGTGCTTCTGGTTCCCTGGCCCACGAGCAGTACTTC; CDR3: CSASGSLAHEQYF
D: -; J: TRBJ2-6; size: many; V: TRBV20-1; DNA: TGCAGTGCTAGAGACCCCCAGTCTGGGGCCAACGTCCTGACTTTC; CDR3: CSARDPQSGANVLTF
D: -; J: TRBJ2-7; size: many; V: TRBV2; DNA: TGTGCCAGCAGTGAGCAGGGACCCTCCTACGAGCAGTACTTC; CDR3: CASSEQGPSYEQYF